This T cell receptor beta chain originates from a study of a mutant IDH1 vaccine in newly diagnosed glioma. On this clone itself: Antigen: not known.

This table comes from immunoSEQ multiplex PCR, and its TCRdb copy is limited to in-frame clones, with some not included. Of tens of thousands of clones listed, roughly four fifths are singletons. Specified time point: week 35, safety follow-up. The study gave 300 ug of mutant IDH1 20-mer peptide per vaccine dose, with topical imiquimod. The sequence derives from a man between 50 and 59 years old with glioma. The specimen was PBMCs, collected from a glioma patient whose treatment included an IDH1 peptide vaccine.

The CDR3 bases are TGTGCCAGCAGCCCAGGGGTCTACGGGGAGCAGTTCTTC. It yields the protein CASSPGVYGEQFF. The rearrangement joins TRBV7-9 to TRBJ2-1, with TRBD1 as a possible D gene (6 bases). Deletions cut 5 bases from V and 10 bases from J, with 15 bases between. CDR1 and CDR2 (germline): SEHNR, FQNEAQ (reference sequence). This CDR3 is built from 13 residues.